This T cell receptor (beta chain) came from a study of Graves' ophthalmopathy and Graves' hyperthyroidism. Overall study: The study drew peripheral blood at initial diagnosis, before any treatment. Study conclusions and caveats: Blood repertoires reportedly contained most expanded thyroid clonotypes above 0.001 frequency.

Transcripts of RNA were the source for amplifying TCR beta CDR3 regions. RT-PCR in the first round used HTBI primers; a second-round multiplex PCR followed. TCRdb analysed the multiplex PCR reads with MiXCR anew, one entry per CDR3 protein. This table holds a few hundred thousand distinct CDR3 sequences, roughly a sixth found once. Hyperthyroidism is called stable when no ophthalmopathy develops within 18 months of follow-up. This clonotype was seen repeatedly, ten times or more. Its matching antigen is unknown. Germline V lookup: CDR1 LNHDA, CDR2 SQIVND (reference sequence). Unmatched junction bases numbered 6, after V lost 5 bases and J lost 3 bases. The CDR3 extends over 14 amino acids.

This TCR was recovered from an adult woman with stable Graves' hyperthyroidism. J is TRBJ1-1 and V is TRBV19; TRBD1 matches at 7 bases. The sample consisted of peripheral blood. This CDR3 reads CASSQGELYTEAFF. For the CDR3, the DNA is TGTGCCAGTAGTCAGGGGGAGCTTTACACTGAAGCTTTCTTT.